The entry below describes one T cell receptor beta chain. The antigen remains unidentified. This CDR3 has 12 amino acids. The germline CDR1 and CDR2 sequences are LGHDT and YNNKEL (reference sequence). The germline V and J ends were trimmed by 4 bases and 7 bases, with 10 bases remaining between them. This record comes from a study of early T cells in non-severe SARS-CoV-2 infection. The overall study: Sequenced material consisted of bulk RNA (from unsorted whole blood), and chains were unpaired. Broader study findings: In VDJdb matching, anti-spike CD8 responses were favored while private and CD4 specificities went missing.

Individual cDNA molecules received unique molecular identifiers during library preparation. TCRdb re-derived calls from the 5' RACE reads in MiXCR, one entry per CDR3 protein. The sample lists around 50,000 distinct CDR3 sequences, around 13% occurring once. This TCR was recovered from an adult who was a healthcare worker with PCR-confirmed SARS-CoV-2 infection or an uninfected control (not recorded which). Sequenced material: whole blood. The rearrangement links TRBV3-1 to TRBJ2-5; D remains unclear. The CDR3 DNA reads TGTGCCAGCAGCCCAATAGCCGGGACCCAGTACTTC. It encodes CASSPIAGTQYF.